In this sample, the clone carrying this T cell receptor (beta chain) turned up once. The antigen is unknown. No neoadjuvant therapy was given to the selected pancreatic ductal adenocarcinoma patients before their surgery. This sample is drawn from a study of T cells in pancreatic ductal adenocarcinoma. The table came from immunoSEQ multiplex PCR; TCRdb's copy has only in-frame clones and leaves some out. The sample lists about 31,000 clones; around 90% were seen once. Broader study findings: Results skew toward the minority of patients with early-stage disease.

The sample taken for sequencing was PBMCs. The TCR comes from a human donor with pancreatic ductal adenocarcinoma.

The CDR3 here is CASSGRTGDYGYTF. In DNA, the CDR3 is TGTGCCAGCAGCGGGCGGACAGGGGACTATGGCTACACCTTC. This rearrangement joins TRBV7-2 to TRBJ1-2, with TRBD1 identical over 9 bases. The V and J ends lost 5 bases and 3 bases, in that order; junction bases with no gene match: 4. Germline V lookup: CDR1 SGHTA, CDR2 FQGNSA. The CDR3 runs to 14 residues.